This is a list of T cell receptor beta chains from one sample in a study of control samples from healthy donors and cancer patients. The method was immunoSEQ multiplex PCR; TCRdb's version includes in-frame clones alone and lacks a portion of them. The repertoire consists of fewer than 200,000 clones, with approximately 96% occurring once and the leading ten covering 1%. Sequenced input: blood. The receptor source for this set is a woman in her twenties or thirties in good health. The CDR3 runs from the conserved cysteine through the conserved F or W. D genes are given only for firm matches. Expanded clones are given a class, and other clones once, few, many or no size at all.

-	TRBD2	TRBV2	TRBJ2-1	TGTGCCGGAGCCACTAGCGGGGGTTCCTACAATGAGCAGTTCTTC	CAGATSGGSYNEQFF
-	-	TRBV28	TRBJ1-2	TGTGCCAGCAGTTCCTCGGGACGGTTTGTGTGGGGCTACACCTTC	CASSSSGRFVWGYTF
once	-	TRBV12-3/TRBV12-4	TRBJ1-1	TGTGCCTCCAGGACGAACACTGAAGCTTTCTTT	CASRTNTEAFF
-	TRBD1	TRBV9	TRBJ2-2	TGTGCCAGCAGCCCGTGGGGGACAGCGGACGGGGAGCTGTTTTTT	CASSPWGTADGELFF
once	TRBD2	TRBV3-1/TRBV3-2	TRBJ2-3	TGTGCCAGCACACTAGCGGGGGCCGGGGATACGCAGTATTTT	CASTLAGAGDTQYF
-	-	TRBV21-1	TRBJ2-7	TGTGCCAGCAGCCGCCAGGGGAGCTCCTACGAGCAGTACTTC	CASSRQGSSYEQYF
-	TRBD1	TRBV5-4	TRBJ2-7	TGTGCCAGCAGCTTGGGTCCGGGACAGGCCTACGAGCAGTACTTC	CASSLGPGQAYEQYF
-	-	TRBV2	TRBJ2-1	TGTGCTCAGCGGGTGGTAAATGAGCAGTTCTTC	CAQRVVNEQFF
once	-	TRBV7-9	TRBJ1-4	TGTGCCAGCAGCTTGAACGCTAATGAAAAACTGTTTTTT	CASSLNANEKLFF
-	TRBD1	TRBV10-2	TRBJ1-2	TGCGCCAGCGGAGACAGGGGGGACTATGGCTACACCTTC	CASGDRGDYGYTF
-	-	TRBV28	TRBJ1-4	TGTGCCAGCTCGGGAGAAAATGAAAAACTGTTTTTT	CASSGENEKLFF
-	-	TRBV5-1	TRBJ1-3	TGCGCCAGCAGCTTGGAAGCAGCCTCTGGAAACACCATATATTTT	CASSLEAASGNTIYF
-	-	TRBV5-4	TRBJ2-1	TGTGCCAGCAGCTTGGTGGGGCGGTCCAACTACAATGAGCAGTTCTTC	CASSLVGRSNYNEQFF
-	TRBD1	TRBV15	TRBJ1-5	TGTGCCACCAGCGGACAGGGGCCCTATGGACAGCCCCAGCATTTT	CATSGQGPYGQPQHF
-	-	TRBV28	TRBJ2-7	TGTGCCAGCAGTTTAAGGGGGGCTCGGTACGAGCAGTACTTC	CASSLRGARYEQYF
-	TRBD1	TRBV28	TRBJ1-6	TGTGCCAGCAGTCTTAGGGGACAGGGGCGTTCACCCCTCCACTTT	CASSLRGQGRSPLHF
-	-	TRBV6-5	TRBJ1-1	TGTGCCAGCAGTTATGTGGGGCGCGGGACTGAAGCTTTCTTT	CASSYVGRGTEAFF
-	-	TRBV25-1	TRBJ2-7	TGTGCCAGCAGTACATCCGGGTCCGACTCCTACGAGCAGTACTTC	CASSTSGSDSYEQYF
-	-	TRBV5-1	TRBJ2-7	TGCGCCAGCAGCGATCTGGGGGACGAGCAGTACTTC	CASSDLGDEQYF
-	TRBD2	TRBV5-1	TRBJ2-5	TGCGCCAGCAGCCTCGGACTAGCGGGGGCAATTCGAGAGACCCAGTACTTC	CASSLGLAGAIRETQYF
-	TRBD2	TRBV3-1/TRBV3-2	TRBJ2-1	TGTGCCAGCAGCCAAGTCCTAACTAGCGGGAGGGCACATGAGCAGTTCTTC	CASSQVLTSGRAHEQFF
-	-	TRBV28	TRBJ1-1	TGTGCCAGCAGTTTAAACCCGCGTGAAGCTTTCTTT	CASSLNPREAFF
once	TRBD1	TRBV10-1	TRBJ2-4	TGCGCCAGCAGTGAGTCTAGGGGGCCCAAAAACATTCAGTACTTC	CASSESRGPKNIQYF
once	TRBD1	TRBV10-2	TRBJ2-5	TGCGCCAGCAGTTCCCCCCTCCAGGGGGCGGTCCCCCAAGAGACCCAGTACTTC	CASSSPLQGAVPQETQYF
few	TRBD1	TRBV5-4	TRBJ1-6	TGTGCCAGCAGCTCGGACAGGGATGATATATCACCCCTCCACTTT	CASSSDRDDISPLHF
-	-	TRBV28	TRBJ2-3	TGTGCCACCGAAGTAGAGGCAGATACGCAGTATTTT	CATEVEADTQYF
-	-	TRBV3-1/TRBV3-2	TRBJ2-7	TGTGCCAGCAGCCCAGTTTGGGGTGGGTGGGAGCAGTACTTC	CASSPVWGGWEQYF
-	-	TRBV7-9	TRBJ1-1	TGTGCCAGCAGCCCCCGTGGGGCCACTGAAGCTTTCTTT	CASSPRGATEAFF
-	-	TRBV6-5	TRBJ1-1	TGTGCCAGCAGTTACTCGACCAACACTGAAGCTTTCTTT	CASSYSTNTEAFF
-	-	TRBV28	TRBJ2-7	TGTGCCAGCTGGGGGGACGCCTACGAGCAGTACTTC	CASWGDAYEQYF
once	-	TRBV27	TRBJ1-2	TGTGCCAGCAGTTTATCCTTTCGTACAAACTATGGCTACACCTTC	CASSLSFRTNYGYTF
few	-	TRBV6-2/TRBV6-3	TRBJ2-3	TGTGCCAGCAGTTACTCGGCGGCCATTAGCACAGATACGCAGTATTTT	CASSYSAAISTDTQYF
-	-	TRBV11-3	TRBJ2-1	TGTGCCAGCAGCGATAGGGCAGCGAGCTCCTACAATGAGCAGTTCTTC	CASSDRAASSYNEQFF
-	TRBD1	TRBV11-2	TRBJ2-7	TGTGCCAGCAGCCTCGCCGTCGGACAGGGCTACCTCGTCTTC	CASSLAVGQGYLVF
-	-	TRBV30	TRBJ1-2	TGTGCCTGGAGTGTACGTTCGGGAAGCGGCTACACCTTC	CAWSVRSGSGYTF
-	-	TRBV18	TRBJ1-2	TGTGCCAGCTCATACACAGGGTCCCCCTATGGCTACACCTTC	CASSYTGSPYGYTF
-	TRBD2	TRBV27	TRBJ2-5	TGTGCCAGCTCACTAGCGGGGATACAAGAGACCCAGTACTTC	CASSLAGIQETQYF
-	-	TRBV13	TRBJ2-3	TGTGCCAGCAGCCCCTCGTTGGGGGGACACACAGATACGCAGTATTTT	CASSPSLGGHTDTQYF
-	TRBD1	TRBV5-1	TRBJ1-2	TGCGCCAGCAGCTCCGCCCGAATGCAACAGGGGGACTATGGCTACACCTTC	CASSSARMQQGDYGYTF
-	-	TRBV30	TRBJ1-2	TGTGCCTGGAGTGCCACGGAGTCGGGAGGCTACACCTTC	CAWSATESGGYTF
-	TRBD1	TRBV2	TRBJ2-7	TGTGCCAGCCAACAGGGGGCAAGCTCCTACGAGCAGTACTTC	CASQQGASSYEQYF
-	TRBD1	TRBV6-4	TRBJ2-3	TGTGCCAGCAGTGACGGGACAGACACAGATACGCAGTATTTT	CASSDGTDTDTQYF
-	-	TRBV15	TRBJ1-2	TGTGCCACCAGCAGAGATCTGGAGCGTGGCTACACCTTC	CATSRDLERGYTF
-	TRBD1	TRBV6-4	TRBJ1-1	TGTGCCAGCAGAGTCTGGACAGGGAACACTGAAGCTTTCTTT	CASRVWTGNTEAFF
-	TRBD2	TRBV5-6	TRBJ2-3	TGTGCCAGCAGCCCTGGTACTAGCGGAACAGATACGCAGTATTTT	CASSPGTSGTDTQYF
few	TRBD2	TRBV11-2	TRBJ2-7	TGTGCCAGCAGCCCGTTGGGGGGCGGGAGGGTTAAAGGCGAGCAGTACTTC	CASSPLGGGRVKGEQYF
-	TRBD2	TRBV19	TRBJ2-6	TGTGCCAGTAGTCCGGGACTAGCGGGAGTTCTCTCTGGGGCCAACGTCCTGACTTTC	CASSPGLAGVLSGANVLTF
-	-	TRBV27	TRBJ2-2	TGTGCCAGCAGCCGGACGGAGAACACCGGGGAGCTGTTTTTT	CASSRTENTGELFF
-	-	TRBV6-5	TRBJ2-5	TGTGCCAGCAGAAAGGGCCCCGGGGGAGAGACCCAGTACTTC	CASRKGPGGETQYF
-	-	TRBV27	TRBJ1-5	TGTGCCAGCAGACGGCAGGGGAGCAATCAGCCCCAGCATTTT	CASRRQGSNQPQHF